The 17 T cell receptor beta chains given below trace back to one sample, sequenced in a study of brain T cells in children with intractable seizures. TCRdb's table, derived via immunoSEQ multiplex PCR, lists solely in-frame clones and lacks some. The sample lists 70,000 to 85,000 clones; 90% to 95% were seen once. Sequencing used peripheral blood, obtained at surgery. The receptors derive from a girl aged 2 to 10 with Rasmussen encephalitis and intractable seizures.

The chain joins TRBV21-1 to TRBJ1-2; the table's D call TRBD1 went unverified against the DNA. TRBV21-1 is marked as a pseudogene. The CDR3 covers 15 residues. This chain's CDR3 is CASSKEDRETYGYTF. The CDR3 nucleotides read TGTGCCAGCAGCAAAGAAGACAGGGAAACCTATGGCTACACCTTC.

V and J are TRBV4-1 and TRBJ2-7; the D gene is possibly TRBD2 (5 bases). Between the trimmed V and J ends, which lost 0 bases and 5 bases, there was a span of 14 bases. Germline loops: CDR1 MGHRA, CDR2 YSYEKL. The CDR3 covers 15 residues. The CDR3 protein is CASSQDLAVLDEQYF. In DNA form, the CDR3 reads TGCGCCAGCAGCCAAGATCTAGCAGTCTTAGACGAGCAGTACTTC.

CDR3 region: CASSPASRSSYEQYF. In DNA, the CDR3 is TGTGCCAGCTCACCTGCGAGTCGGAGCTCCTACGAGCAGTACTTC. The V call is TRBV18, the J call TRBJ2-7; D uncertain. CDR1 is KGHSH and CDR2 is LQKENI in the germline V gene. V lost 3 bases to trimming and J lost 0 bases, with 12 bases between them. The CDR3 has 15 amino acids.

In this sample, this clone turned up once. V usage is TRBV4-1 and J usage is TRBJ1-5; no clear D gene. The ends were cut back, 1 base at V and 7 bases at J, with 14 bases in the middle. Per germline, CDR1 MGHRA and CDR2 YSYEKL. The CDR3 is 15 residues long. The CDR3 sequence: CASSQAQTGGQPQHF. The CDR3 nucleotides read TGCGCCAGCAGCCAAGCCCAAACTGGAGGGCAGCCCCAGCATTTT.

For the CDR3, the DNA is TGTGCCAGCAGCCTGACAGCGAACACTGAAGCTTTCTTT. Translated: CASSLTANTEAFF. The V and J genes are TRBV5-4 and TRBJ1-1; D is perhaps TRBD1 (5 bases). Germline-derived CDR1 and CDR2 are SGHNT and YYREEE (reference sequence). The CDR3 sequence is 13 residues long. Trimming removed 4 bases from V and 1 base from J, with 8 bases in between.

The chain is built from TRBV28 and TRBJ2-7; a possible D gene is TRBD1 (6 bases). This CDR3 is built from 13 residues. Between the trimmed V and J ends, which lost 7 bases and 7 bases, there was a span of 17 bases. The germline gives CDR1 MDHEN, CDR2 SYDVKM. The CDR3 DNA follows: TGTGCCAGCAAGGGGGACACACCAACAGAGCAGTACTTC. Protein: CASKGDTPTEQYF.

The V gene is TRBV24-1, the J gene TRBJ2-1, with 8 bases that match TRBD1. Germline CDR1 KGHDR, CDR2 SFDVKD. With 4 bases clipped from V and 7 bases from J, the junction kept 11 bases outside the gene matches. There are 16 residues in the CDR3. The CDR3 DNA reads as TGTGCCACCAGTGAAGAAGGACAGGGCTCCCTAAATGAGCAGTTCTTC. Protein sequence: CATSEEGQGSLNEQFF.

This clone is a singleton in its sample. The chain joins TRBV5-4 to TRBJ1-2; D is uncertain. The germline V gene encodes CDR1 SGHNT and CDR2 YYREEE (reference sequence). Trimming cost V 4 bases and J 3 bases, with 10 bases left between them. The CDR3 contains 13 residues. The CDR3 region is CASSTQRDYGYTF. CDR3 DNA sequence: TGTGCCAGCAGCACGCAGAGGGACTATGGCTACACCTTC.

The chain recombines TRBV6-5 with TRBJ1-5; 8 bases align to TRBD1. V gave up 5 bases and J gave up 2 bases; unmatched junction bases: 5. The CDR3 has 15 amino acids. Germline-derived CDR1 and CDR2 are MNHEY and SVGAGI. The CDR3 region has the DNA TGTGCCAGCAGTCCAGCGACAGGGGGCAATCAGCCCCAGCATTTT. Translated, it gives CASSPATGGNQPQHF.

The chain joins TRBV28 to TRBJ2-7; D may be TRBD1 (7 bases). V was pared by 5 bases and J by 1 base, with 15 bases between. The CDR3 contains 15 residues. From germline, CDR1 is MDHEN and CDR2 SYDVKM. The CDR3 DNA reads as TGTGCCAGCAGTCCCCGCCAGGGGGGATCCTACGAGCAGTACTTC. The encoded protein is CASSPRQGGSYEQYF. The full variable domain, rest sourced from reference TRBV28 and TRBJ2-7, is DVKVTQSSRYLVKRTGEKVFLECVQDMDHENMFWYRQDPGLGLRLIYFSYDVKMKEKGDIPEGYSVSREKKERFSLILESASTNQTSMYLCASSPRQGGSYEQYFGPGTRLTVT.

The chain combines TRBV6-5 with TRBJ2-3, with TRBD1 as a possible D gene (6 bases). Germline V CDR1 and CDR2: MNHEY, SVGAGI. The V end lost 6 bases, the J end lost 0 bases, and 10 bases lay between the germline ends. This CDR3 is built from 14 residues. The CDR3 DNA follows: TGTGCCAGCAGATCGGACAGAAGCACAGATACGCAGTATTTT. Its translation is CASRSDRSTDTQYF.

J is TRBJ1-5 and V is TRBV18, with 7 bases fitting TRBD1. Germline loops: CDR1 KGHSH, CDR2 LQKENI. With V trimmed by 3 bases and J by 9 bases, 11 bases remained unmatched. The CDR3 totals 15 residues. In nucleotides, the CDR3 is TGTGCCAGCTCACCGGATCGGACAGGTGGGGGGCCCCAGCATTTT. Its protein product is CASSPDRTGGGPQHF.

J is TRBJ1-5 and V is TRBV6-1; 7 nucleotides agree with TRBD1. The CDR3 is 15 amino acids. Unmatched junction bases numbered 8, after V lost 3 bases and J lost 6 bases. Germline V lookup: CDR1 MNHNS, CDR2 SASEGT. The CDR3 region has the DNA TGTGCCAGCAGTGAGGCACAGGGGCAACGTCAGCCCCAGCATTTT. This sequence encodes CASSEAQGQRQPQHF.

CDR3 DNA: TGCGCCAGCAGCTTGACCGGGACCGATCTTGCGCAGTACTTC. As protein: CASSLTGTDLAQYF. The chain couples TRBV5-1 to TRBJ2-7, with D possibly being TRBD1 or TRBD2 (5 bases each). CDR1 and CDR2 (germline): SGHRS, YFSETQ. The CDR3 has 14 residues. V shed 1 base and J shed 9 bases, with 17 bases lying between them.

This clone was detected once. This sequence joins TRBV15 and TRBJ1-2, with no clear D. This CDR3 spans 18 amino acids. Trimming cost V 2 bases and J 3 bases, with 22 bases left between them. Germline V gene data show CDR1 as LNHNV and CDR2 as YYDKDF (reference sequence). The CDR3 reads CATSRTPNRAPDDYGYTF. CDR3 sequence (DNA): TGTGCCACCAGCAGAACCCCAAACCGGGCCCCGGACGACTATGGCTACACCTTC.

The V and J genes are TRBV29-1 and TRBJ1-1, with 8 positions matching TRBD1. Germline CDR1 is SQVTM and CDR2 is ANQGSEA. The CDR3 has 13 amino acids. V trimming: 6 bases; J trimming: 5 bases; junction bases outside the gene matches: 8. The CDR3 sequence is CSVRQGIYTEAFF. CDR3 DNA: TGCAGCGTAAGACAGGGGATCTATACTGAAGCTTTCTTT.

V is TRBV10-3 and J is TRBJ2-1; D not certain. This CDR3 contains 15 residues. Germline V gene data show CDR1 as ENHRY and CDR2 as SYGVKD. V lost 8 bases to trimming and J lost 7 bases, with 21 bases between them. This chain's CDR3 is CAIGREAGMGNEQFF. The CDR3 coding sequence is TGTGCCATCGGAAGAGAAGCTGGTATGGGTAATGAGCAGTTCTTC.